The 6 T cell receptor beta chains in this list originate from one sample, sequenced in a study of cytotoxic CD8 clonotypes in ibrutinib-treated CLL. Assay used: immunoSEQ multiplex PCR; TCRdb lists only in-frame clones, some missing. The table lists approximately 90,000 clones, more than 70% of them singletons. Here the sequenced sample was PBMCs, taken after 24 months of ibrutinib treatment. These receptors originate from a human donor with chronic lymphocytic leukemia.

This clone was found a few times. The V call is TRBV7-9, the J call TRBJ2-3, with TRBD1 as a possible D gene (6 bases). This CDR3 is built from 15 residues. Per the germline V gene, CDR1 is SEHNR and CDR2 is FQNEAQ (reference sequence). The V gene lost 1 base and the J gene lost 5 bases, with 13 bases spanning the gap. CDR3: CASSLGQGPKDTQYF. The DNA for the CDR3 is TGTGCCAGCAGCTTAGGGCAGGGGCCAAAAGATACGCAGTATTTT.

This clone was seen more than once but under ten times. The chain couples TRBV6-5 to TRBJ2-7; D ambiguous. Trimming stripped 5 bases from V and 3 bases from J, with 8 bases between. The CDR3 totals 12 residues. Per the germline V gene, CDR1 is MNHEY and CDR2 is SVGAGI. CDR3 region: CASSGLGYEQYF. CDR3 coding DNA: TGTGCCAGCAGTGGTCTAGGCTACGAGCAGTACTTC.

The V call is TRBV6-1, the J call TRBJ2-3, with 9 bases identical to TRBD2. The germline CDR1 and CDR2 sequences are MNHNS and SASEGT. Trimming removed 4 bases from V and 2 bases from J; junction bases left unmatched: 10. CDR3 length equals 17 residues. This CDR3 reads CASSVTSLAGFTDTQYF. CDR3 DNA: TGTGCCAGCAGTGTTACCTCCCTAGCGGGGTTCACAGATACGCAGTATTTT.

This chain joins TRBV5-1 and TRBJ2-3; 7 bases map to TRBD1. The CDR3 has 15 amino acids. Germline CDR1 reads SGHRS; CDR2 reads YFSETQ. J was trimmed by 5 bases and V by 1 base; bases with no gene match: 7. The CDR3 DNA sequence: TGCGCCAGCAGCTTGTTAGGGGGCGCGGGAGATACGCAGTATTTT. Translation gives CASSLLGGAGDTQYF.

This chain uses TRBV19 with TRBJ2-3, with 7 positions matching TRBD2. The CDR3 spans 17 residues. With 4 bases clipped from V and 7 bases from J, the junction kept 17 bases outside the gene matches. Per germline, CDR1 LNHDA and CDR2 SQIVND (reference sequence). DNA of the CDR3: TGTGCCAGTAGTAGGAGTAGCGGGCGGACGGGCCTACATACGCAGTATTTT. Translated: CASSRSSGRTGLHTQYF.

This chain connects TRBV5-1 to TRBJ2-5; 11 bases map to TRBD2. In germline, CDR1 is SGHRS, CDR2 YFSETQ. This CDR3 region has 15 residues. V shed 4 bases and J 5 bases; nucleotides not matched to a gene: 7. The CDR3 DNA reads as TGCGCCAGCAGCAAAACGGGACTAGCGGATGAGACCCAGTACTTC. Amino acids: CASSKTGLADETQYF.